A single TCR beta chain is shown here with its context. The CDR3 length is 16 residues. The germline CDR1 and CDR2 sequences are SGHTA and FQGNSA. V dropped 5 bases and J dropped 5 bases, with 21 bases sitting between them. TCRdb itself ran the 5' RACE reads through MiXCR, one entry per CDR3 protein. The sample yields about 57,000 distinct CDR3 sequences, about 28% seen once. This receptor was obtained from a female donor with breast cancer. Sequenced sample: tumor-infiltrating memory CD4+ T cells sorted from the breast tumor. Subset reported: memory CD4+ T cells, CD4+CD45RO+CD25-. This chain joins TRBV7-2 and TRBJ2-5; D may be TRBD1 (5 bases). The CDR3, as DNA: TGTGCCAGCAGCACCAACCTAGACTGGGGCCGGGAGACCCAGTACTTC. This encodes CASSTNLDWGRETQYF.